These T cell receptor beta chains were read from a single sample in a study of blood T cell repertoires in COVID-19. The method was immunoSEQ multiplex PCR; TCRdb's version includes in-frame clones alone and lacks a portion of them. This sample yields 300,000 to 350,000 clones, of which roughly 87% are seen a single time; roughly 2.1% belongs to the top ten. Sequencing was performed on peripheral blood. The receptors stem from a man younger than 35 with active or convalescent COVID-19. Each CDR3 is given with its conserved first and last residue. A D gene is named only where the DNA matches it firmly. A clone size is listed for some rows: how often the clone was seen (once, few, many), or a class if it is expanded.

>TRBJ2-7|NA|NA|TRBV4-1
TGCGCCAGCAGCCAAGTTGGCTTATCCTACGAGCAGTACTTC
CASSQVGLSYEQYF
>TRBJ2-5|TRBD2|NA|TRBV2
TGTGCCACCTCTAGCGGGAGGGCGACTGAGACCCAGTACTTC
CATSSGRATETQYF
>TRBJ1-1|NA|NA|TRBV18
TGTGCCAGCTCACCACAGAGAAACACTGAAGCTTTCTTT
CASSPQRNTEAFF
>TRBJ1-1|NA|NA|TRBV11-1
TGTGCCAGCAGCTTGAACAGTAACACTGAAGCTTTCTTT
CASSLNSNTEAFF
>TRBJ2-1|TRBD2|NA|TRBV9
TGTGCCAGCAGCGCTAGCGGGAGAGCATACAATGAGCAGTTCTTC
CASSASGRAYNEQFF
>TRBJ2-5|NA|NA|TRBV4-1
TGCGCCAGCAGCCAATATTCAGGGGGGGAGACCCAGTACTTC
CASSQYSGGETQYF
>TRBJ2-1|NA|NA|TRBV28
TGTGCCAGCAGTTTTCAGGGGTCCTACAATGAGCAGTTCTTC
CASSFQGSYNEQFF
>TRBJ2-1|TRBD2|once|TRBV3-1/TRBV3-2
TGTGCCAGCAGCCCAGGGACTAGCGGCTACAATGAGCAGTTCTTC
CASSPGTSGYNEQFF
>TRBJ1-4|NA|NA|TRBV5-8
TGTGCCAGCAGCCCGCCGGGGGGGCTGTTTTTT
CASSPPGGLFF
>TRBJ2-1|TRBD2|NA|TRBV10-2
TGCGCCAGCAGTGGGGGACTAGCGGGGGGTTACGAGCAGTTCTTC
CASSGGLAGGYEQFF
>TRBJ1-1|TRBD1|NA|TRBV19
TGTGCCAGTACCTTATTAGGGACAGGGGGCAGAGAAGCTTTCTTT
CASTLLGTGGREAFF
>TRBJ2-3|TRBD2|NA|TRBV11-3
TGTGCCAGCAGCTATAGCGGGAGAGATAATACGCAGTATTTT
CASSYSGRDNTQYF
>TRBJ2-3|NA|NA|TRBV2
TGTGCCAGCAGTGGGCGCACAGATACGCAGTATTTT
CASSGRTDTQYF
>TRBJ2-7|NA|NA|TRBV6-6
TGTGCCAGCAGTCCCCCAGGGGCTTACGAGCAGTACTTC
CASSPPGAYEQYF
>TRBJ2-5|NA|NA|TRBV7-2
TGTGCCAGCAGCTTACAGGGGCAGGAGACCCAGTACTTC
CASSLQGQETQYF
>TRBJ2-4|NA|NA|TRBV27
TGTGCCAGCAGTTTGTCTTATGGAGGTGACATTCAGTACTTC
CASSLSYGGDIQYF
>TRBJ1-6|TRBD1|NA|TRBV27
TGTGCCAGCAGGAGGGACAGGGGAGCATTTAATTCACCCCTCCACTTT
CASRRDRGAFNSPLHF
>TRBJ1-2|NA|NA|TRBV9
TGTGCCAGCAGCGATCCCGAGGGCTACACCTTC
CASSDPEGYTF
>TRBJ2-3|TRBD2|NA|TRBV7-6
TGTGCCAGCAGCCGGGGACTAGCGGGAGAATCGGATACGCAGTATTTT
CASSRGLAGESDTQYF
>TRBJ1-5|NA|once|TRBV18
TGTGCCAGCTCACCGGGGGAGGCGAGCAATCAGCCCCAGCATTTT
CASSPGEASNQPQHF
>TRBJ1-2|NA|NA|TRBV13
TGTGCCAGCAGCACAAATAACTATGGCTACACCTTC
CASSTNNYGYTF
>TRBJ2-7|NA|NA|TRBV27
TGTGCCAGCAGTTTAGGGGGGAACGAGCAGTACTTC
CASSLGGNEQYF
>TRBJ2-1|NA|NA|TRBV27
TGTGCCAGCAGTTACGATGGACAGAATAATGAGCAGTTCTTC
CASSYDGQNNEQFF
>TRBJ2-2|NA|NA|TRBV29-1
TGCAGCGTAACAGCTGCGAACACCGGGGAGCTGTTTTTT
CSVTAANTGELFF
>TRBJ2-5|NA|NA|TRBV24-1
TGTGCCACCAGTGATTACCGCGGGCACGAACCCGAGACCCAGTACTTC
CATSDYRGHEPETQYF
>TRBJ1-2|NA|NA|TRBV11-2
TGTGCCAGCAGCACGACAGTCCTATATGGCTACACCTTC
CASSTTVLYGYTF
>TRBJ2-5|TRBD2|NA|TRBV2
TGTGCCAGCAGGGAACTAGCGGGAGAGACCCAGTACTTC
CASRELAGETQYF
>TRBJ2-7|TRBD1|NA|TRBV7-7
TGTGCCAGCAGCCCCGGGACAGGGTCGAACGAGCAGTACTTC
CASSPGTGSNEQYF
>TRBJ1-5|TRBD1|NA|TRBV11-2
TGTGCCAGCAGCTTAGTAGGGTCAGGGGGTGGGAATCAGCCCCAGCATTTT
CASSLVGSGGGNQPQHF
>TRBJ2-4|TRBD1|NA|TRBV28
TGTGCCAGCAGTTTATTGGGGACAGGGAAAAACATTCAGTACTTC
CASSLLGTGKNIQYF
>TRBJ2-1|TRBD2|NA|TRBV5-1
TGCGCCAGCAGCTCGACTAGCGTCAATGAGCAGTTCTTC
CASSSTSVNEQFF
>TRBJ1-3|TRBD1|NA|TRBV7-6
TGTGCCAGCAGCACGCGACAGGGAGACTCTGGAAACACCATATATTTT
CASSTRQGDSGNTIYF
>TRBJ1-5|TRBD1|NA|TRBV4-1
TGCGCCAGCAGCCAAGACCAGACAGGGGGCCAGCCCCAGCATTTT
CASSQDQTGGQPQHF
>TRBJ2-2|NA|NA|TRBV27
TGTGCCAGCAGTTACGGCGGGCAGAACACCGGGGAGCTGTTTTTT
CASSYGGQNTGELFF
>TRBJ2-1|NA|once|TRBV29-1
TGCAGCGTTGTCCCCGTACTAGCAAACAATGAGCAGTTCTTC
CSVVPVLANNEQFF
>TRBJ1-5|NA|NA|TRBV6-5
TGTGCCAGTCGCAGGGATGGCAATCAGCCCCAGCATTTT
CASRRDGNQPQHF
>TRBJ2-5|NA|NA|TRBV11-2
TGTGCCAGCAGCTTAGTTTCGGAGACCCAGTACTTC
CASSLVSETQYF
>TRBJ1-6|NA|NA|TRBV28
TGTGCCAGCAGACTGGGACATTCCCCACCCCTCCACTTT
CASRLGHSPPLHF
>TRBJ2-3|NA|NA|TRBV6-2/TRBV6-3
TGTGCCAGCAGTTACGGTCTCGGTACGCAGTATTTT
CASSYGLGTQYF
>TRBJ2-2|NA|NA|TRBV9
TGTGCCAGCAGCGTAGCTACGCGGGAAAACACCGGGGAGCTGTTTTTT
CASSVATRENTGELFF
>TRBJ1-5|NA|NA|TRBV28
TGTGCCAGCAGTTTATCATCAGGGGAGGGTCAGCCCCAGCATTTT
CASSLSSGEGQPQHF
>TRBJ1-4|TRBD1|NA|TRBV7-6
TGTGCCAGCAGCCGGGACAGGGGCGAAACTTTTTCCCCTACTGAAAAACTGTTTTTT
CASSRDRGETFSPTEKLFF
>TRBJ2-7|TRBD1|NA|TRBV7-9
TGTGCCAGCAGTGGCGGGACAGGGGTCCACGAGCAGTACTTC
CASSGGTGVHEQYF
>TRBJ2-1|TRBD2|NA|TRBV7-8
TGTGCCAGCGGCGGCGGGAGCATTTGGAATGAGCAGTTCTTC
CASGGGSIWNEQFF
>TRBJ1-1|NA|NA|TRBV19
TGTGCCAGTCGAACAGGGAACACTGAAGCTTTCTTT
CASRTGNTEAFF
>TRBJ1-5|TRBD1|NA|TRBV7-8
TGTGCCAGCAGTCGAGAGGGGGCAGAAATGTCTCAGCCCCAGCATTTT
CASSREGAEMSQPQHF
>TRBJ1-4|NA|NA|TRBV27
TGTGCCAGCAGTTTATATCAGGGGCCTACTAATGAAAAACTGTTTTTT
CASSLYQGPTNEKLFF
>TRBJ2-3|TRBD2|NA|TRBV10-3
TGTGCCATCAGTGAGTCAACTAGCGGGAGGGCCACAGATACGCAGTATTTT
CAISESTSGRATDTQYF